These 15 T cell receptor beta chains were all obtained from the same sample, sequenced in a study of graft-versus-host responses after intestinal transplantation. For these TCRs, the target antigens are not known. Profiled with immunoSEQ multiplex PCR; TCRdb holds only in-frame clones, not every one. The sample shows 65,000 to 100,000 clones, 80% to 95% of them seen only once. The sample consisted of unstimulated CD8+ T cells sorted from spleen or lymph node cells, taken before transplant. Receptors were obtained from a human donor who was the organ donor for an intestinal transplant.

This clone appeared a single time. The rearrangement uses TRBV27 and TRBJ1-1, with unresolved D. Germline values: CDR1 MNHEY, CDR2 SMNVEV (reference sequence). Trimming removed 3 bases at V and 0 bases at J, with 5 bases between. This CDR3 comprises 13 residues. The CDR3 region is CASSFFLNTEAFF. DNA for the CDR3: TGTGCCAGCAGTTTCTTTCTGAACACTGAAGCTTTCTTT.

This sequence joins TRBV7-9 and TRBJ1-1, with no clear D. The CDR3 is 15 amino acids. V gave up 1 base and J gave up 1 base, with 10 bases separating them. Germline loops: CDR1 SEHNR, CDR2 FQNEAQ (reference sequence). CDR3 coding DNA: TGTGCCAGCAGCTTAGAGCTGAGGCCGAACACTGAAGCTTTCTTT. Translating it yields CASSLELRPNTEAFF.

This clone appeared a few times. This chain connects TRBV7-3 to TRBJ1-2; 9 nucleotides agree with TRBD1. The CDR3 sequence is 15 residues long. Germline V gene data show CDR1 as SGHTA and CDR2 as FQGTGA. J was trimmed by 4 bases and V by 5 bases; bases with no gene match: 8. The CDR3 sequence: CASSSTGGAGYGYTF. CDR3 nucleotide sequence: TGTGCCAGCAGCAGCACAGGGGGCGCAGGCTATGGCTACACCTTC.

The chain is built from TRBV2 and TRBJ2-3; weak D call: TRBD1 (6 bases). V lost 3 bases and J 2 bases, leaving 12 bases between the germline ends. Germline lookup yields CDR1 SNHLY and CDR2 FYNNEI. The CDR3 extends over 15 amino acids. The CDR3 here is CASSDGGFNTDTQYF. CDR3 coding DNA: TGTGCCAGCAGTGATGGGGGCTTTAACACAGATACGCAGTATTTT.

As to this clone: Mismatch with germline at one junction end may stem from a read error. The V gene is TRBV7-7, the J gene TRBJ2-1; D gene unclear. CDR1 and CDR2 (germline): SSHAT, FNYEAQ (reference sequence). The CDR3 is made up of 15 amino acids. The DNA for the CDR3 is TGTGCTAGCAGCTCCGTCTTGGCCCCCTACAATGAGCAGTTCTTC. It specifies CASSSVLAPYNEQFF.

A single count supports this clone. This sequence joins TRBV15 and TRBJ1-2; D possibly corresponds to TRBD1 (5 bases). The germline CDR1 and CDR2 sequences are LNHNV and YYDKDF (reference sequence). The length of the CDR3 is 13 residues. V was shortened by 6 bases and J by 4 bases, with 12 bases between the two germline ends. DNA of the CDR3: TGTGCCACCAGAGATACAGGAGTCTATGGCTACACCTTC. As protein: CATRDTGVYGYTF.

This rearrangement joins TRBV2 to TRBJ2-7; no firm D call. The CDR3 covers 16 residues. In germline, CDR1 is SNHLY, CDR2 FYNNEI. Trimming removed 4 bases at V and 5 bases at J, with 21 bases between. CDR3 DNA sequence: TGTGCCAGCAGTGTTACCCAATACAGTATAACTCACGAGCAGTACTTC. Translation: CASSVTQYSITHEQYF.

The V gene is TRBV4-3, the J gene TRBJ2-1; TRBD2 is a possible D gene (5 bases). V shed 4 bases and J shed 2 bases, with 12 bases lying between them. CDR3 length: 15 amino acids. Germline V lookup: CDR1 LGHNA, CDR2 YSLEER. In DNA, the CDR3 is TGCGCCAGCAGCCTATCGAGGGCCCCCTACAATGAGCAGTTCTTC. Amino acids: CASSLSRAPYNEQFF.

This clone was seen more than once but under ten times. The chain combines TRBV5-1 with TRBJ2-7, with 7 nucleotides matching TRBD1. After removal of 4 bases from V and 6 bases from J, the junction contained 10 bases not matched to a gene. The CDR3 totals 14 residues. Germline CDR1 reads SGHRS; CDR2 reads YFSETQ. CDR3 amino acids: CASSQTGRYGEQYF. The CDR3 nucleotides read TGCGCCAGCAGCCAGACAGGGCGGTATGGCGAGCAGTACTTC.

The chain carries TRBV6-6 and TRBJ1-3; D is perhaps TRBD1 (5 bases). The CDR3 is 14 amino acids. Looked up from germline, CDR1 is MNHNY and CDR2 is SVGAGI (reference sequence). V was cut by 5 bases and J by 3 bases, with 11 bases left in between. DNA of the CDR3: TGTGCCAGCAGTACGACAGTTTTTGGAAACACCATATATTTT. Encoded protein: CASSTTVFGNTIYF.

This chain uses TRBV9 with TRBJ1-2; 9 nucleotides agree with TRBD1. The ends lost 3 bases at V and 1 base at J; junction bases unmatched: 1. Germline V gene sequence: CDR1 SGDLS, CDR2 YYNGEE. CDR3 size: 14 residues. This chain's CDR3 is CASSGDRVNYGYTF. DNA of the CDR3: TGTGCCAGCAGCGGGGACAGGGTTAACTATGGCTACACCTTC.

The chain uses TRBV11-2 and TRBJ2-5, with 15 bases lining up with TRBD2. This CDR3 comprises 17 residues. From germline, CDR1 is SGHAT and CDR2 FQNNGV. With 6 bases clipped from V and 6 bases from J, the junction kept 11 bases outside the gene matches. DNA of the CDR3: TGTGCCAGCAGAGGGACTAGCGGGGGGTTCATCGGGAAGACCCAGTACTTC. Residues: CASRGTSGGFIGKTQYF.

The genes are TRBV7-2 and TRBJ2-7; D uncertain. Trimming shortened V by 4 bases and J by 3 bases, and 16 bases separated the two germline ends. Germline values: CDR1 SGHTA, CDR2 FQGNSA. The CDR3 is made up of 15 amino acids. The CDR3 region is CASSSKRLADYEQYF. The CDR3 DNA sequence: TGTGCCAGCAGCTCAAAGAGGTTAGCCGACTACGAGCAGTACTTC.

This sequence joins TRBV10-3 and TRBJ2-7; tentative D call: TRBD2 (5 bases). Deletions cut 6 bases from V and 3 bases from J, with 12 bases between. The CDR3 runs to 13 residues. Looked up from germline, CDR1 is ENHRY and CDR2 is SYGVKD. CDR3 DNA: TGTGCCATCAGGACGGGGATCGGCTACGAGCAGTACTTC. Protein: CAIRTGIGYEQYF.

This clone was observed once. This chain links TRBV7-8 with TRBJ1-4; maybe TRBD1 (5 bases). Germline CDR1 SGHVS, CDR2 FQNEAQ. V shed 5 bases and J shed 10 bases, with 17 bases lying between them. The length of the CDR3 is 14 residues. The DNA of the CDR3 is TGTGCCAGCAGCGGGAGGGACCGAGGACGAAAACTGTTTTTT. Translated, it gives CASSGRDRGRKLFF. The whole variable domain, remainder taken from reference TRBV7-8 and TRBJ1-4, is GAGVSQSPRYKVAKRGQDVALRCDPISGHVSLFWYQQALGQGPEFLTYFQNEAQLDKSGLPSDRFFAERPEGSVSTLKIQRTQQEDSAVYLCASSGRDRGRKLFFGSGTQLSVL.